A single sample is the source of the 5 T cell receptor beta chains below, sequenced in a study of T-cell memory formation after mild COVID-19. MiXCR, run by TCRdb on the 5' RACE reads, gives a single entry per CDR3 protein. Here the sample spans 450,000 to 650,000 distinct CDR3 sequences, 15% to 20% being singletons. The material sequenced was PBMCs or a T cell subset sorted from them (not recorded which). The receptors originated from an adult woman who had mild COVID-19 (a few samples of this study predate the infection). Cell type and time point are not known.

The chain joins TRBV6-6 to TRBJ1-4; 9 positions match TRBD1. Germline V gene lookup returns CDR1 MNHNY and CDR2 SVGAGI (reference sequence). This CDR3 spans 16 amino acids. V trimming: 4 bases; J trimming: 0 bases; junction bases outside the gene matches: 3. CDR3 in DNA: TGTGCCAGCAGTTCGACAGGGGGAGCAACTAATGAAAAACTGTTTTTT. Protein: CASSSTGGATNEKLFF.

The chain links TRBV12-3 or TRBV12-4 to TRBJ2-5; possibly TRBD1 for D (5 bases). CDR3 length: 16 residues. Trimming stripped 2 bases from V and 5 bases from J, with 18 bases between. CDR3 amino acids: CASSLTYRNPRETQYF. The CDR3 bases are TGTGCCAGCAGTTTAACTTACAGGAACCCCCGGGAGACCCAGTACTTC.

The chain combines TRBV9 with TRBJ2-7, with 7 bases matching TRBD2. Unmatched junction bases numbered 9, after V lost 4 bases and J lost 2 bases. The CDR3 loop spans 15 amino acids. Germline loops: CDR1 SGDLS, CDR2 YYNGEE. CDR3 in DNA: TGTGCCAGCAGCCCCCGGGACTACAAAACCTACGAGCAGTACTTC. It codes for CASSPRDYKTYEQYF. The full variable domain, its missing parts supplied by reference TRBV9 and TRBJ2-7, is DSGVTQTPKHLITATGQRVTLRCSPRSGDLSVYWYQQSLDQGLQFLIQYYNGEERAKGNILERFSAQQFPDLHSELNLSSLELGDSALYFCASSPRDYKTYEQYFGPGTRLTVT.

This chain uses TRBV5-1 with TRBJ2-5; perhaps D is TRBD1 or TRBD2 (5 bases each). This CDR3 is built from 14 residues. Germline V gene lookup returns CDR1 SGHRS and CDR2 YFSETQ. V dropped 4 bases and J dropped 4 bases, with 14 bases sitting between them. The CDR3 loop is CASSDRGDGETQYF. Written as DNA, the CDR3 is TGCGCCAGCAGCGACCGAGGGGACGGAGAGACCCAGTACTTC.

This clonotype was seen ten or more times. This sequence joins TRBV7-9 and TRBJ2-1; D call uncertain. CDR1 and CDR2 from the germline V gene are SEHNR and FQNEAQ (reference sequence). Trimming cost V 5 bases and J 7 bases, with 15 bases left between them. This CDR3 region has 14 residues. The CDR3 reads CASSPSQVRNEQFF. The DNA of the CDR3 is TGTGCCAGCAGCCCATCTCAGGTCCGGAATGAGCAGTTCTTC.